This TCR beta chain was identified in a study of shared clonotypes between healthy human individuals (dated by TCRdb to 2020 to 2022). About the full investigation: Three men and two women, aged 18 to 49 years, made up the cohort. For each donor, three plates each were used for CD4 naive and CD4 memory, two plates were used for CD8 naive, and one plate was used for CD8 memory. Blood TCR repertoires of a handful of healthy adults were deeply sequenced to estimate repertoire size and the extent of clonotype sharing between individuals. To increase sequencing depth and limit assay-specific biases, TCR repertoire library preparation and sequencing were carried out by different laboratories using diverse techniques. Leukapheresis yielded between about 0.85 and 10 billion PBMCs per donor. Beyond this particular receptor, the publication reports: Pairwise subsampling indicated that sequencing depth was expected to affect the degree of clonotype sharing among donors. About 5% of naive CD4, around 4% of naive CD8, approximately 2.2% of memory CD4, and 0.4% of memory CD8 clonotypes were shared across four donors. Sampling was restricted to blood, and TCR repertoires in tissues likely differ from the TCR repertoires found in blood. Rarefaction of sorted-subset datasets indicated incomplete sequencing despite the large sequencing depth. Because the study included a small number of donors, the genetic and exposure-history diversity represented was limited. Larger estimated clonotype richness was generally found for naive subsets than for memory subsets. Compared with non-shared clonotypes, the clonotypes found in all four sorted-subset donors had higher generation probabilities.

Using the deep immunoSEQ assay, multiplex PCR amplified TCR CDR3 regions from genomic DNA. Extracted genomic DNA from each cell subset was distributed evenly across all wells of several immunoSEQ 96-well plates, and each plate was treated as a replicate. For sorted subsets, about 200 ng genomic DNA, equal to tens of thousands of T cell genomes, was loaded into each replicate PCR. Purified libraries were quantified with a Qubit 3.0 fluorometer, sized on a Bioanalyzer 2100, and re-quantified with the KAPA Library Quantification kit. Every immunoSEQ 96-well plate was sequenced on a separate single-read 150-cycle Illumina NextSeq 550 flow cell. Per the source publication's procedure: Because the immunoSEQ output held only junctional sequences and lacked quality scores, the filtering could not match the filtering applied to full-length reads. Sequences were annotated with PyIR, a Python wrapper for IgBLAST v1.9, and V/J genes and CDR3 were assigned using IMGT germline references. Any read was removed if the V/J assignment was weak (E-value above 1e-6), the CDR3 was missing, or the read contained stop codons, out-of-frame junctions, or ambiguous translated residues. V3J clonotypes were defined as sequences sharing the same inferred V gene, J gene, and CDR3 amino acid sequence. The percentage overlap between two repertoires was calculated by dividing the number of shared unique clonotypes by the size of the smaller repertoire. Richness of each repertoire was evaluated using RTK rarefaction, the Chao1 estimator, and Recon v2.1 estimates of unobserved clonotypes. For all TCRbeta clonotypes obtained by the gDNA method from a handful of donors, generation probabilities were computed with OLGA. In TCRdb, the immuneACCESS table is reduced to in-frame sequences with V and J assigned. These tables do not hold every clone; where another copy was compared, an unresolved V gene accounts for under half, and the others remain unexplained. From that table come the V and J calls and clone size; the DNA was used to work out D and trimming. Present in this sample are roughly 2,000,000 clones, approximately 94% of which were seen just once. 1.2% of the sample goes to the ten largest clones.

For the CD8 naive samples, CD45RO-negative cells were positively selected for CCR7, yielding a CD45RA+CCR7+ population from which TemRA cells were excluded. The donors were healthy, HIV-negative adults who had no recently reported acute infections or vaccinations. Every donor was a Caucasian adult living in Nashville, Tennessee, USA. After blood collection by leukapheresis, PBMCs were isolated using Ficoll-Histopaque density gradient centrifugation and then cryopreserved in the vapor phase of liquid nitrogen. Analytical flow cytometry was used to check the purity and quantity of every magnetically sorted T cell population. Genomic DNA was isolated from each sorted fraction and quantified by UV absorbance on a Nanodrop 2000c. On this clone: Its antigen is currently not known. No per-base quality is available; no much larger clone lies one base away.

This TCR was recovered from a man aged 18 to 29 in good health. Sequencing was performed on naive CD8+ T cells sorted from blood. In light of the paper, this sample's cell subset or site label describes: CD45RA+CCR7+.

The DNA reads TGTGCCAGTAGTATAAGCACAGGGCCCACCTACGAGCAGTACTTC. This codes for CASSISTGPTYEQYF. This sequence uses TRBV19 and TRBJ2-7, and TRBD1 may be the D gene, going by 6 matching bases. CDR1 LNHDA and CDR2 SQIVND were looked up in the germline V gene (reference sequence). From the cysteine through the phenylalanine, the CDR3 covers 15 amino acids. The DNA shown is the 45-base CDR3, in frame from base 1. Deletion took 2 bases off V and 2 bases off J, with a span of 13 bases between the germline ends.